These T cell receptor beta chains were read from a single sample in a study of T cell responses to AZD1222 COVID-19 vaccine. Assay: immunoSEQ multiplex PCR; the TCRdb copy retains only in-frame clones and omits some. The data show around 61,000 clones, 80% to 90% seen once. The sequencing here drew on peripheral blood, taken on day 0 of AZD1222 vaccination. These receptors originate from an adult in good health. Each CDR3 is given with its conserved first and last residue. D genes are given only for firm matches. Clone size is not always given. Where it is, it says once, few, many or a class for expanded clones.

d_call j_call v_call clone_size cdr3_aa cdr3_nt
NA TRBJ2-3 TRBV19 NA CASSPGATQYF TGTGCCAGTAGCCCCGGGGCTACGCAGTATTTT
NA TRBJ2-7 TRBV5-4 NA CASSFAVGEQYF TGTGCCAGCAGCTTTGCGGTTGGCGAGCAGTACTTC
NA TRBJ1-1 TRBV3-1/TRBV3-2 NA CASSQGWLLATEAFF TGTGCCAGCAGCCAAGGGTGGTTGTTGGCCACTGAAGCTTTCTTT
TRBD1 TRBJ1-5 TRBV2 NA CASTQGQGGNQPQHF TGTGCCAGCACCCAGGGACAGGGAGGCAATCAGCCCCAGCATTTT
NA TRBJ2-3 TRBV15 NA CATSREGRGAPDTQYF TGTGCCACCAGCAGAGAGGGACGGGGAGCCCCAGATACGCAGTATTTT
NA TRBJ1-2 TRBV7-9 NA CASSQGRIYGYTF TGTGCCAGCAGCCAAGGACGGATTTATGGCTACACCTTC
TRBD1 TRBJ2-7 TRBV30 NA CAWSVRDRGIYEQYF TGTGCCTGGAGTGTCCGGGACAGGGGGATCTACGAGCAGTACTTC
NA TRBJ2-1 TRBV5-4 NA CASSLVGAYNEQFF TGTGCCAGCAGCTTGGTTGGGGCATACAATGAGCAGTTCTTC
NA TRBJ1-1 TRBV5-1 NA CASSGGMNTEAFF TGCGCCAGCTCCGGGGGGATGAACACTGAAGCTTTCTTT
NA TRBJ2-7 TRBV21-1 NA CASISRDRSLEQYF TGTGCCAGCATAAGCCGGGACAGATCCCTCGAGCAGTACTTC
NA TRBJ2-7 TRBV12-2 NA CASRLRTRSPYEQYF TGTGCAAGTCGCTTAAGGACACGGTCCCCCTACGAGCAGTACTTC
NA TRBJ1-5 TRBV12-3/TRBV12-4 NA CASSGTMNQPQHF TGTGCCAGTTCCGGGACAATGAATCAGCCCCAGCATTTT
TRBD1 TRBJ2-7 TRBV11-2 NA CASSKPGTGYEQYF TGTGCCAGCAGCAAACCCGGGACAGGCTACGAGCAGTACTTC
TRBD1 TRBJ1-2 TRBV2 NA CASSGAGGAYGYTF TGTGCCAGCAGTGGGGCAGGGGGCGCGTACGGCTACACCTTC
NA TRBJ2-4 TRBV6-6 few CASRDFLAKNIQYF TGTGCCAGCAGGGACTTCCTAGCCAAAAACATTCAGTACTTC
TRBD1 TRBJ1-1 TRBV18 NA CASSSTGDTEAFF TGTGCCAGCTCATCCACAGGGGACACTGAAGCTTTCTTT
TRBD1 TRBJ2-5 TRBV4-2 NA CASSQDQQGAPTAQYF TGTGCCAGCAGCCAAGATCAACAGGGGGCCCCGACGGCCCAGTACTTC
NA TRBJ2-1 TRBV24-1 NA CATSLDGYYNEQFF TGTGCCACCAGTCTGGACGGGTACTACAATGAGCAGTTCTTC
TRBD1 TRBJ2-2 TRBV5-5 NA CASSLSPGQQNTGELFF TGTGCCAGCAGCCTCTCCCCGGGACAGCAGAACACCGGGGAGCTGTTTTTT
NA TRBJ1-6 TRBV29-1 NA CSVTPFRFSDSPLHF TGCAGCGTCACACCGTTCCGGTTTTCGGACTCACCCCTCCACTTT
TRBD1 TRBJ1-5 TRBV5-1 NA CASSLTGGNQPQHF TGCGCCAGCAGCTTGACAGGGGGCAATCAGCCCCAGCATTTT
NA TRBJ1-6 TRBV27 few CASSGSGAWSSYNSPLHF TGTGCCTCCTCCGGTTCAGGGGCATGGAGCTCCTATAATTCACCCCTCCACTTT
TRBD1 TRBJ1-6 TRBV28 NA CASSPGQGVPLHF TGTGCCAGCAGTCCTGGACAGGGAGTACCCCTCCACTTT
TRBD1 TRBJ2-2 TRBV5-1 NA CASSLDPGTGPGELFF TGCGCCAGCAGCTTGGATCCGGGGACAGGGCCCGGGGAGCTGTTTTTT
NA TRBJ1-4 TRBV19 NA CASSMGGVSEEKLFF TGTGCCAGTAGTATGGGCGGGGTATCTGAGGAAAAACTGTTTTTT
NA TRBJ1-6 TRBV6-5 NA CASRPLGDHSPLHF TGTGCCAGCAGACCTCTCGGGGACCATTCACCCCTCCACTTT
NA TRBJ1-5 TRBV18 NA CASSPWRTVSNQPQHF TGTGCCAGCTCACCATGGAGGACAGTTAGCAATCAGCCCCAGCATTTT
NA TRBJ1-1 TRBV29-1 NA CSVEGGTEAFF TGCAGCGTTGAAGGGGGGACTGAAGCTTTCTTT
NA TRBJ2-7 TRBV28 NA CASSFDRPTYEQYF TGTGCCAGCAGTTTTGACAGGCCTACCTACGAGCAGTACTTC
NA TRBJ1-5 TRBV23-1 medium-sized CASSQVGRYSNQPQHF TGCGCCAGCAGTCAAGTTGGGCGATATAGCAATCAGCCCCAGCATTTT
NA TRBJ2-5 TRBV5-6 NA CASSPVEVVETQYF TGTGCCAGCAGCCCCGTTGAGGTTGTGGAGACCCAGTACTTC
NA TRBJ1-2 TRBV29-1 NA CSVEGVSYTF TGCAGCGTTGAGGGGGTGAGCTACACCTTC
NA TRBJ1-5 TRBV18 NA CASSQSTGSNQPQHF TGTGCCAGCTCACAATCAACAGGTAGCAATCAGCCCCAGCATTTT
NA TRBJ2-1 TRBV7-9 NA CASSPTGFSGLDEQFF TGTGCCAGCAGCCCCACAGGGTTCTCCGGTTTGGATGAGCAGTTCTTC
NA TRBJ2-2 TRBV5-1 NA CASKQGNTGELFF TGCGCCAGCAAACAGGGAAACACCGGGGAGCTGTTTTTT
NA TRBJ2-7 TRBV21-1 NA CASSKDSPSTPGTGLQGFYEQYF TGTGCCAGCAGCAAAGACTCGCCCAGCACGCCCGGGACAGGACTTCAGGGGTTCTACGAGCAGTACTTC
TRBD1 TRBJ1-1 TRBV23-1 NA CAIRTGKVNTEAFF TGCGCCATCCGGACAGGGAAGGTGAACACTGAAGCTTTCTTT
NA TRBJ2-2 TRBV10-3 NA CAITGATNTGELFF TGTGCCATCACGGGAGCAACGAACACCGGGGAGCTGTTTTTT
TRBD2 TRBJ2-3 TRBV6-4 NA CASSAGGDTQYF TGTGCCAGCAGTGCGGGAGGGGATACGCAGTATTTT
NA TRBJ2-2 TRBV12-3/TRBV12-4 once CASSPFSTGELFF TGTGCCAGCAGTCCCTTCAGCACCGGGGAGCTGTTTTTT
TRBD1 TRBJ2-2 TRBV7-9 NA CASSRTGATTGELFF TGTGCCAGCAGCCGGACAGGGGCAACCACCGGGGAGCTGTTTTTT
NA TRBJ1-4 TRBV7-9 NA CASSGTRRGVEKLFF TGTGCCAGCAGCGGCACCAGGCGCGGTGTTGAAAAACTGTTTTTT
TRBD1 TRBJ1-2 TRBV6-4 once CASSAMAQGAGGYTF TGTGCCAGCAGTGCGATGGCCCAGGGGGCAGGTGGCTACACCTTC
TRBD1 TRBJ2-7 TRBV30 NA CAWSGTGGFTYEQYF TGTGCCTGGAGTGGGACAGGGGGATTTACCTACGAGCAGTACTTC
TRBD1 TRBJ1-5 TRBV5-3 NA CARSMGDRGRPQNSNQPQHF TGTGCCAGAAGCATGGGGGACAGGGGGAGACCCCAAAATAGCAATCAGCCCCAGCATTTT
TRBD2 TRBJ2-7 TRBV18 few CASSPRRGGMVNEQYF TGTGCCAGCTCCCCACGGCGGGGGGGCATGGTCAACGAGCAGTACTTC
NA TRBJ2-1 TRBV11-2 NA CASSVDRNEQFF TGTGCCAGCAGCGTCGACAGAAATGAGCAGTTCTTC
NA TRBJ1-6 TRBV27 few CASKSSYNSPLHF TGTGCCAGTAAAAGCTCCTATAATTCACCCCTCCACTTT
NA TRBJ1-5 TRBV6-1 once CASSDDGRRPQHF TGTGCCAGCAGTGATGACGGCCGTAGGCCCCAGCATTTT
TRBD2 TRBJ2-3 TRBV7-2 NA CASSARTSGGADTQYF TGTGCCAGCAGCGCCCGGACTAGCGGGGGGGCAGATACGCAGTATTTT
NA TRBJ1-4 TRBV4-1 NA CASSGGVADEKLFF TGCGCCAGCAGCGGGGGGGTCGCAGATGAAAAACTGTTTTTT
TRBD2 TRBJ2-1 TRBV2 NA CASSGGSGINNEQFF TGTGCCAGCAGTGGGGGTAGCGGGATAAACAATGAGCAGTTCTTC
NA TRBJ2-2 TRBV28 NA CASTTVRIANTGELFF TGTGCCAGCACCACTGTGAGGATCGCGAACACCGGGGAGCTGTTTTTT